This is a list of T cell receptor beta chains from one sample in a study of T cells after yellow fever vaccination. TCRdb reprocessed the 5' RACE reads via MiXCR and lists one record per CDR3 protein. The repertoire holds more than 110,000 distinct CDR3 sequences, with about 6.2% as singletons. Sequences were derived from CD4+ T cells sorted from PBMCs, sampled 10 days after the yellow fever booster vaccination. All receptors come from a man under 40 who received the YFV17D yellow fever vaccine. Each CDR3 is given without its conserved first and last residue. The order of the fields is J gene, V gene, CDR3 protein.

TRBJ2-3 TRBV6-1 ASSETGTTNTDTQY
TRBJ2-7 TRBV12-3/TRBV12-4 ASIPTSGGRGEQY
TRBJ2-1 TRBV15 ATSEWGRAPNEQF
TRBJ1-3 TRBV6-5 ASSYDRIGNTIY
TRBJ1-2 TRBV5-5 ASSSRTDALYGYT
TRBJ1-5 TRBV7-3 ASSLIPTVQPQH
TRBJ2-3 TRBV7-8 ASSSLNSALISDTQY
TRBJ2-2 TRBV5-1 ASSSGLAGATGELF
TRBJ2-1 TRBV11-2 ASRQLAGGPHNEQF
TRBJ2-7 TRBV20-1 SAREGTSGTYEQY
TRBJ2-7 TRBV5-1 ASTKAGGSSYEQY
TRBJ2-3 TRBV25-1 AGRTSGRDTQY
TRBJ2-7 TRBV5-1 ASSLKRLAGEGTGGSYEQY
TRBJ1-5 TRBV12-3/TRBV12-4 ASSFSGQLYSNQPQH
TRBJ2-5 TRBV6-5 ASSHGRGNLGQETQY
TRBJ2-4 TRBV12-5 ASGPRTLAGGDGKNIQY
TRBJ2-3 TRBV6-1 ASSQTPDSLTQY
TRBJ2-7 TRBV5-1 ASSLTGGGGYEQY
TRBJ1-1 TRBV5-1 ASGQGWDTEAF
TRBJ2-3 TRBV29-1 SVVPGGSTDTQY
TRBJ2-6 TRBV20-1 SARGTSGANVLT
TRBJ1-3 TRBV12-3/TRBV12-4 ASSSRTAGNTIY
TRBJ2-1 TRBV11-2 ASSLGRNAYNEQF
TRBJ1-1 TRBV20-1 SARDGNTEAF
TRBJ2-1 TRBV13 ASGGGIYVEQF
TRBJ2-1 TRBV5-1 ASSMDGDNEQF
TRBJ1-4 TRBV20-1 SATGTPGNEKLF
TRBJ2-5 TRBV24-1 ATSDTGQGQETQY
TRBJ2-1 TRBV24-1 ATIRQGFNEQF
TRBJ1-1 TRBV7-9 ASSASRHGNTEAF
TRBJ1-4 TRBV20-1 SARETVEKLF
TRBJ2-3 TRBV5-1 ASARYTDTQY
TRBJ2-1 TRBV7-3 ASSLTTRGWQF
TRBJ1-2 TRBV20-1 SARDDAGYT
TRBJ2-2 TRBV12-3/TRBV12-4 ASSRKNTGELF
TRBJ2-1 TRBV20-1 SESGRSYNEQF
TRBJ2-6 TRBV3-1 ASSHNNVLT
TRBJ1-2 TRBV5-6 ASSHGTEYGYT
TRBJ2-7 TRBV3-1 ASTLRGGRTYEQY
TRBJ1-4 TRBV20-1 SASLTGAIDEKLF
TRBJ2-2 TRBV28 ASNSGWNTGELF
TRBJ2-7 TRBV12-3/TRBV12-4 ASGQGPKYEQY
TRBJ2-7 TRBV12-3/TRBV12-4 ASSLRQSYEQY
TRBJ2-1 TRBV7-2 ASTGLGGREAREQF
TRBJ1-2 TRBV5-1 ASSRNGRGPQGYGYT
TRBJ2-3 TRBV7-2 ASSLALSDTQY
TRBJ2-1 TRBV7-2 ASSLLGGSYNEQF
TRBJ1-2 TRBV25-1 ASSVRGRNYGYT
TRBJ2-1 TRBV15 ATSRDLSGSSYNEQF
TRBJ2-1 TRBV5-1 ASSFAGNRAYNEQF
TRBJ2-1 TRBV24-1 ATSDTREGGKGF
TRBJ2-1 TRBV4-3 ASSQDVSSYNEQF
TRBJ2-3 TRBV5-1 ASSLTGGTTDTQY
TRBJ2-7 TRBV6-1 ASSLGLETYEQY
TRBJ1-5 TRBV20-1 SATRGRNSNQPQH